This note documents a single T cell receptor beta chain sequence. Antigen: not known. Time point of the sample: blood 4 weeks post-SBRT, at nephrectomy. Treatment: 15 Gy SBRT to primary tumor, nephrectomy 4 weeks later. Nephrectomy followed 15 Gy stereotactic body radiation by 4 weeks. The tumor was a clear cell renal cell carcinoma. This table comes from immunoSEQ multiplex PCR, and its TCRdb copy is limited to in-frame clones, with some not included. Found here are fewer than 200,000 clones, less than 90% of them singletons; the top ten hold about 11%. The sample is drawn from a study of radiation and T cells in renal cell carcinoma. Overall study results and limits: Without pretreatment biopsies, baseline tumor clonotype presence was undetermined. In blood, top tumor clones expanded by 2 weeks, shrinking by 4.

Per the germline V gene, CDR1 is LNHNV and CDR2 is YYDKDF (reference sequence). The CDR3 covers 16 residues. V shed 0 bases, J shed 3 bases, and the junction held 6 bases outside the gene matches. The rearrangement uses TRBV15 and TRBJ1-1; TRBD1 agrees at 8 bases. Sequenced material: blood, taken from a patient whose treatment included radiotherapy and nephrectomy. This TCR was sampled from a woman aged 45-60 years with renal cell carcinoma. In DNA, the CDR3 is TGTGCCACCAGCAGAGACCGGCTGACAGGGGACACTGAAGCTTTCTTT. Residues: CATSRDRLTGDTEAFF.